The T cell receptor beta chain described here comes from a study of T cells after yellow fever vaccination. Whole-study results and caveats: Abundant contaminating clonotypes from the bulk population could appear in FACS-sorted repertoires.

There are 17 residues in the CDR3. Trimming cost V 0 bases and J 4 bases, with 17 bases left between them. Germline-derived CDR1 and CDR2 are MNHEY and SVGEGT. TCRdb itself ran the 5' RACE reads through MiXCR, one entry per CDR3 protein. The sample carries tens of thousands of distinct CDR3 sequences, around 7.7% recorded once. This clonotype was seen a few times. Its antigen remains unidentified. This clonotype was obtained from a man between 18 and 35 years old who received the YFV17D yellow fever vaccine. The source material was CD8+ T cells sorted from PBMCs, sampled more than 8 days after the first yellow fever vaccination. This chain joins TRBV6-2 or TRBV6-3 and TRBJ2-3; D perhaps matches TRBD2 (7 bases). CDR3: CASSYSSSGGEPDTQYF. CDR3 coding DNA: TGTGCCAGCAGTTACTCGAGTTCGGGGGGCGAACCAGATACGCAGTATTTT.